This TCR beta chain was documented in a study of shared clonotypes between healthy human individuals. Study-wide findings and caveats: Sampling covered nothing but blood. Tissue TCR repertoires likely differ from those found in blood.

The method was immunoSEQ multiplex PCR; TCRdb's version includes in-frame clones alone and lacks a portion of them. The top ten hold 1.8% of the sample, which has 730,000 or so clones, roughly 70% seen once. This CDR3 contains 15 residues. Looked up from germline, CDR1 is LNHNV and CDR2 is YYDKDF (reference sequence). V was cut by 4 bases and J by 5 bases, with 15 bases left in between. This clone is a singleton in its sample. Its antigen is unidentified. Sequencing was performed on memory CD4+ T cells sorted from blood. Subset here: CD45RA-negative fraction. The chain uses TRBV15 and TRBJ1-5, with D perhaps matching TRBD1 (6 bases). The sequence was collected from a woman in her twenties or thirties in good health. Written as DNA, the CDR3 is TGTGCCACCAGCACGAAGGGGGGGGGTGATCAGCCCCAGCATTTT. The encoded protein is CATSTKGGGDQPQHF.